Presented here are 18 T cell receptor beta chains from one specimen sequenced in a study of cytomegalovirus exposure and HLA in healthy donors. Primers included in the PCR were 60 Vbeta and 13 Jbeta primers. Repertoires were generated with immunoSEQ multiplex PCR, while TCRdb's copy carries only in-frame clones and drops some. The data contain fewer than 200,000 clones, around 82% of them singletons. The sequenced sample consisted of PBMCs. The origin of the receptors is a man aged 25-40 years in good health and CMV-seronegative.

The rearrangement uses TRBV19 and TRBJ1-5; D perhaps matches TRBD1 (5 bases). The CDR3 consists of 15 residues. CDR1 is LNHDA and CDR2 is SQIVND in the germline V gene (reference sequence). Deletions cut 2 bases from V and 9 bases from J, with 17 bases between. The CDR3 spells CASSITRGGVSPQHF. The CDR3 DNA reads TGTGCCAGTAGTATAACCCGGGGGGGAGTATCGCCCCAGCATTTT.

The chain recombines TRBV5-6 with TRBJ2-5; TRBD1 aligns across 11 bases. The CDR3 has 15 residues. Germline-derived CDR1 and CDR2 are SGHDT and YYEEEE. V trimming: 4 bases; J trimming: 5 bases; junction bases outside the gene matches: 7. The CDR3 sequence: CASSAGQGAGETQYF. CDR3 sequence (DNA): TGTGCCAGCAGCGCCGGACAGGGGGCAGGGGAGACCCAGTACTTC.

The gene calls are TRBV19 and TRBJ2-5; 7 nucleotides agree with TRBD1. TRBJ2-7 explains the end of the DNA better; the J call may be wrong. Germline-derived CDR1 and CDR2 are LNHDA and SQIVND (reference sequence). The CDR3 consists of 14 residues. CDR3 region: CASSLRGQGYEQYF. CDR3 bases: TGTGCCAGTAGTCTAAGGGGGCAGGGCTACGAGCAGTACTTC.

The V call is TRBV7-2, the J call TRBJ2-3; 9 nucleotides agree with TRBD2. The germline gives CDR1 SGHTA, CDR2 FQGNSA. The CDR3 spans 15 residues. Trimming took 5 bases from V and 5 from J; bases not matched to a gene: 8. The CDR3 here is CASSPRRGGRDTQYF. The CDR3 DNA reads TGTGCCAGCAGCCCCCGGCGGGGGGGCCGAGATACGCAGTATTTT.

The V and J genes are TRBV11-3 and TRBJ2-1; the match to TRBD2 covers 8 bases. Germline-derived CDR1 and CDR2 are SGHNT and YENEEA. V dropped 0 bases and J dropped 4; count of bases not matched to a gene: 2. This CDR3 is 15 amino acids long. In nucleotides, the CDR3 is TGTGCCAGCAGCTTAGAGACTAGCGATTACAATGAGCAGTTCTTC. It encodes CASSLETSDYNEQFF.

The chain employs TRBV30 and TRBJ1-3; no clear D gene. The CDR3 totals 16 residues. V dropped 1 base and J dropped 4 bases, with 17 bases sitting between them. From germline, CDR1 is GTSNPN and CDR2 SVGIG (reference sequence). CDR3: CAWSAPTVVLGNTIYF. The CDR3 nucleotides read TGTGCCTGGAGTGCGCCCACAGTAGTGTTAGGAAACACCATATATTTT.

This chain uses TRBV15 with TRBJ1-1; 7 positions match TRBD1. Germline trimming cut 0 bases from V and 11 bases from J; bases unmatched to any gene: 9. Germline V gene sequence: CDR1 LNHNV, CDR2 YYDKDF (reference sequence). This CDR3 contains 14 residues. The CDR3: CATSRDPWTGTAFF. The CDR3 bases are TGTGCCACCAGCAGAGATCCCTGGACAGGTACGGCTTTCTTT.

This chain links TRBV10-2 with TRBJ1-1; 8 nucleotides agree with TRBD1. Germline V gene data show CDR1 as WSHSY and CDR2 as SAAADI. The CDR3 has 12 amino acids. J was trimmed by 5 bases and V by 8 bases; bases with no gene match: 4. CDR3 sequence: CASGQGGTEAFF. CDR3 in DNA: TGCGCCAGCGGACAGGGCGGTACTGAAGCTTTCTTT.

V usage is TRBV10-2 and J usage is TRBJ2-1; D is possibly TRBD2 (6 bases). Between the trimmed V and J ends, which lost 8 bases and 7 bases, there was a span of 18 bases. The CDR3 spans 14 residues. Germline values: CDR1 WSHSY, CDR2 SAAADI. The CDR3 region is CASLSGDKKNEQFF. CDR3 DNA sequence: TGCGCCAGCCTCTCGGGGGATAAAAAAAATGAGCAGTTCTTC.

The rearrangement joins TRBV5-1 to TRBJ2-2; D is unclear. The V gene lost 0 bases and the J gene lost 2 bases, with 11 bases spanning the gap. From germline, CDR1 is SGHRS and CDR2 YFSETQ. This CDR3 spans 16 amino acids. The CDR3 sequence: CASSLATRHNTGELFF. The CDR3 DNA follows: TGCGCCAGCAGCTTGGCCACCCGACACAACACCGGGGAGCTGTTTTTT.

The rearrangement joins TRBV5-1 to TRBJ1-2, with TRBD1 as a possible D gene (5 bases). Between the trimmed V and J ends, which lost 3 bases and 4 bases, there was a span of 16 bases. Germline CDR1 reads SGHRS; CDR2 reads YFSETQ. The CDR3 length is 15 residues. CDR3 bases: TGCGCCAGCAGCTCGAATGGGGGGGTTAGCTATGGCTACACCTTC. This gives the protein CASSSNGGVSYGYTF.

This chain links TRBV4-2 with TRBJ2-3, with 9 bases identical to TRBD2. V dropped 0 bases and J dropped 8; count of bases not matched to a gene: 18. This CDR3 has 19 amino acids. Germline V gene data show CDR1 as LGHNA and CDR2 as YNFKEQ. DNA for the CDR3: TGTGCCAGCAGCCAAGATGTAAGGGAACTAGCGGGTTCCCACGGTACGCAGTATTTT. This gives the protein CASSQDVRELAGSHGTQYF.

Comment on this clone: The junction differs from germline at one of its ends, possibly a read error. The chain combines TRBV7-7 with TRBJ1-6; perhaps TRBD1 as D (5 bases). Germline V lookup: CDR1 SSHAT, CDR2 FNYEAQ (reference sequence). This CDR3 is built from 14 residues. The CDR3 DNA sequence: TGTGCTAGCAGCTTAAATGGGGGGAATTCACCCCTCCACTTT. It encodes CASSLNGGNSPLHF. Using reference TRBV7-7 and TRBJ1-6 for the parts outside the CDR3, the full variable domain is GAGVSQSPRYKVTKRGQDVTLRCDPISSHATLYWYQQALGQGPEFLTYFNYEAQPDKSGLPSDRFSAERPEGSISTLTIQRTEQRDSAMYRCASSLNGGNSPLHFGNGTRLTVT.

This chain uses TRBV28 with TRBJ1-2; possible D gene TRBD1, 5 bases. Germline V lookup: CDR1 MDHEN, CDR2 SYDVKM. The CDR3 sequence is 13 residues long. The V end lost 1 base, the J end lost 5 bases, and 8 bases lay between the germline ends. The CDR3 DNA reads TGTGCCAGCAGTTTATCGGGACTTTATGGCTACACCTTC. This sequence encodes CASSLSGLYGYTF.

This chain joins TRBV28 and TRBJ1-2, with 8 positions matching TRBD1. CDR3 length: 18 residues. Germline V gene data show CDR1 as MDHEN and CDR2 as SYDVKM. After removal of 7 bases from V and 3 bases from J, the junction contained 19 bases not matched to a gene. This CDR3 reads CASILGRTGNLWDYGYTF. The CDR3 DNA follows: TGTGCCAGCATTCTGGGGAGGACAGGGAACCTATGGGACTATGGCTACACCTTC.

As to this clone: At one of its ends the junction is not consistent with the germline gene, which may arise from a read error. The rearrangement links TRBV7-6 to TRBJ1-2, with D possibly matching TRBD1 (5 bases). CDR3 length: 12 residues. Germline values: CDR1 SGHVS, CDR2 FNYEAQ. The CDR3 DNA is TGTGCCAGCAGCTTAGGTACCCGGGACTTACACTTC. It codes for CASSLGTRDLHF.

This chain uses TRBV19 with TRBJ2-7; TRBD1 matches 8 bases. CDR1 is LNHDA and CDR2 is SQIVND in the germline V gene (reference sequence). This CDR3 has 15 residues. The V and J ends lost 3 bases and 4 bases, in that order; junction bases with no gene match: 8. The CDR3 DNA sequence: TGTGCCAGTAGTATGAGTGGGACAGGTGGATACGAGCAGTACTTC. Its protein is CASSMSGTGGYEQYF.

This chain uses TRBV7-8 with TRBJ1-5; D ambiguous. Germline V gene data show CDR1 as SGHVS and CDR2 as FQNEAQ. Trimming removed 0 bases at V and 0 bases at J, with 18 bases between. CDR3 length: 19 amino acids. The CDR3 DNA follows: TGTGCCAGCAGCTTAGCGCTTTTCTACGGGGAAAATAGCAATCAGCCCCAGCATTTT. Translation: CASSLALFYGENSNQPQHF.